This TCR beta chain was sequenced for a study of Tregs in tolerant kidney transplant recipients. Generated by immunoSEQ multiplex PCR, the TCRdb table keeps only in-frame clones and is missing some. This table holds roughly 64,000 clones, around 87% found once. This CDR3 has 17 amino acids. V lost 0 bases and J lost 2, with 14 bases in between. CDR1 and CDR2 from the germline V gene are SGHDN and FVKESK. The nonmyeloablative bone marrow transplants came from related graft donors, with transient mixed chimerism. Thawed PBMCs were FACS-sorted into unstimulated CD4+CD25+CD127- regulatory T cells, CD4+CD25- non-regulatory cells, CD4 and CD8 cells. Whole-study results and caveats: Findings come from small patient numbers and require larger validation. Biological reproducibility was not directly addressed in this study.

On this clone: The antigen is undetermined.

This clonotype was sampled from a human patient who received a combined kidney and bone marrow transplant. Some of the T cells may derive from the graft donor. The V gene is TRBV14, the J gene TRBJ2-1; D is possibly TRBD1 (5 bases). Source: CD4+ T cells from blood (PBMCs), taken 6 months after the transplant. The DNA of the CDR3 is TGTGCCAGCAGCCAAGAGGGGTTCAGGGCGCCCTACAATGAGCAGTTCTTC. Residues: CASSQEGFRAPYNEQFF.